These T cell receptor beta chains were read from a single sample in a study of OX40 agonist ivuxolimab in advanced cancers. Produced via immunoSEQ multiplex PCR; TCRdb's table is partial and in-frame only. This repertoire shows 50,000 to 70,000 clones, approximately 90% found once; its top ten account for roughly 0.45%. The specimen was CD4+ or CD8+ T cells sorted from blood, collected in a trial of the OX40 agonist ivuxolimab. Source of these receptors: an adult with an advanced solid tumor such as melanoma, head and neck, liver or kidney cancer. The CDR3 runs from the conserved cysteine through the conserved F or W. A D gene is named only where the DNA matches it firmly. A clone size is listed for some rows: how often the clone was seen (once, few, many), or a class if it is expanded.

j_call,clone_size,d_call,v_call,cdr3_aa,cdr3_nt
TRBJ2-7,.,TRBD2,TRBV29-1,CSVGLAGPGEQYF,TGCAGCGTAGGACTAGCGGGGCCGGGCGAGCAGTACTTC
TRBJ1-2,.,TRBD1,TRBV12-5,CASGLVLDRVPYGYTF,TGTGCTAGTGGTTTGGTACTGGACAGGGTTCCTTATGGCTACACCTTC
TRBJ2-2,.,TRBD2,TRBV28,CASSPGLAFAGELFF,TGTGCCAGCAGTCCGGGACTAGCGTTCGCCGGGGAGCTGTTTTTT
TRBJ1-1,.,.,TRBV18,CASSPSGGLTEAFF,TGTGCCAGCTCACCATCGGGGGGCCTCACTGAAGCTTTCTTT
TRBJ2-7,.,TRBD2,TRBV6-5,CASTAGASGTYEQYF,TGTGCCAGCACCGCGGGGGCTAGCGGGACCTACGAGCAGTACTTC
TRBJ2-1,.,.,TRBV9,CASSVAPTTYNEQFF,TGTGCCAGCAGCGTAGCCCCGACTACCTACAATGAGCAGTTCTTC
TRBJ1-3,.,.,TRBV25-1,CASGWGMGNTIYF,TGTGCCAGCGGATGGGGCATGGGAAACACCATATATTTT
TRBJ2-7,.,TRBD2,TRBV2,CASSEGRLAGVYEQYF,TGTGCCAGCAGTGAAGGGCGACTAGCGGGAGTGTACGAGCAGTACTTC
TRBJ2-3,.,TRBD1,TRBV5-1,CASRYTGASTDTQYF,TGCGCCAGCCGCTACACAGGGGCTAGCACAGATACGCAGTATTTT
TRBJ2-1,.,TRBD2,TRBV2,CASTRGGSSYNEQFF,TGTGCCAGCACTCGGGGGGGAAGCTCCTACAATGAGCAGTTCTTC
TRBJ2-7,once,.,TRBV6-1,CASSSERAWEQYF,TGTGCCAGCAGTAGCGAGAGGGCTTGGGAGCAGTACTTC
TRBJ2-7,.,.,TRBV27,CASSLWRHHEQYF,TGTGCCAGCAGTTTATGGCGTCACCACGAGCAGTACTTC
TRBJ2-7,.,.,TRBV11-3,CASSLGSGNYEQYF,TGTGCCAGCAGCTTAGGGTCGGGCAACTACGAGCAGTACTTC
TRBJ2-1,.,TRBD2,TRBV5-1,CASSLTSGSEYNEQFF,TGCGCCAGCAGCTTGACTAGCGGGAGCGAATACAATGAGCAGTTCTTC
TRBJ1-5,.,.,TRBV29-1,CSARGDRAEGAQHF,TGCAGCGCCCGGGGGGACCGCGCGGAGGGGGCCCAGCATTTT
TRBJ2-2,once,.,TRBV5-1,CASSLGLGTGELFF,TGCGCCAGCAGCTTGGGGCTGGGGACCGGGGAGCTGTTTTTT
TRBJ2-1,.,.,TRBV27,CASSWGSGEFNEQFF,TGTGCCAGCAGTTGGGGTTCGGGAGAGTTCAATGAGCAGTTCTTC
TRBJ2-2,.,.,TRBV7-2,CASSYVMGGELFF,TGTGCCAGCAGCTACGTAATGGGCGGGGAGCTGTTTTTT
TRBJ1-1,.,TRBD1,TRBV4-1,CASSHPGQGAQAFF,TGCGCCAGCAGCCACCCTGGACAGGGGGCGCAGGCTTTCTTT
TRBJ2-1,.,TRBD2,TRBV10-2,CASSVLPSGRFYEQFF,TGCGCCAGCAGTGTCCTTCCTAGCGGGAGGTTCTATGAGCAGTTCTTC
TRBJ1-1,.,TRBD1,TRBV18,CASSLAGTANTEAFF,TGTGCCAGCTCACTAGCCGGGACAGCGAACACTGAAGCTTTCTTT
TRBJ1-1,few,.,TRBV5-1,CASSLGTANTEAFF,TGCGCCAGCAGCTTGGGGACGGCGAACACTGAAGCTTTCTTT
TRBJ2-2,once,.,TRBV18,CASSLFSMGIEPNTGELFF,TGTGCCAGCTCACTCTTTTCGATGGGGATAGAACCGAACACCGGGGAGCTGTTTTTT
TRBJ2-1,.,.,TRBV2,CASSLMTSTYNEQFF,TGTGCCAGCAGCCTAATGACTAGTACTTACAATGAGCAGTTCTTC
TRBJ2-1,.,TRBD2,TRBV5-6,CASSPPSGRAPHEQFF,TGTGCCAGCAGCCCCCCTAGCGGGAGGGCCCCTCATGAGCAGTTCTTC
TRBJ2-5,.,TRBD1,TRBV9,CASSVAGTGGQETQYF,TGTGCCAGCAGCGTAGCGGGGACAGGGGGGCAAGAGACCCAGTACTTC
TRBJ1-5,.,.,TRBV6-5,CASSYSWGYQPQHF,TGTGCCAGCAGTTACTCGTGGGGGTATCAGCCCCAGCATTTT
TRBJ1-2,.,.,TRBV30,CAWNLGGHGYTF,TGTGCCTGGAATTTGGGGGGCCATGGCTACACCTTC
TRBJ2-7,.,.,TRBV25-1,CASGPLGGRHEQYF,TGTGCCAGCGGACCCTTGGGGGGTAGACACGAGCAGTACTTC
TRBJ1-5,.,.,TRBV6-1,CASSDRNSNQPQHF,TGTGCCAGCAGTGACAGGAATAGCAATCAGCCCCAGCATTTT
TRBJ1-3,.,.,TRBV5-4,CASSPGGNRVITGNTIYF,TGTGCCAGCAGCCCTGGTGGAAACAGGGTAATTACTGGAAACACCATATATTTT
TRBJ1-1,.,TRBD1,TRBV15,CATSREGGQGRLGAEAFF,TGTGCCACCAGCAGAGAAGGAGGACAGGGGCGATTAGGGGCTGAAGCTTTCTTT
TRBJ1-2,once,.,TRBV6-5,CASKVDDYGYTF,TGTGCCAGCAAGGTCGATGACTATGGCTACACCTTC
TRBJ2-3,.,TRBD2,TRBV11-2,CASSFPTSGRARGDTQYF,TGTGCCAGCAGCTTCCCGACTAGCGGGAGGGCCCGAGGGGATACGCAGTATTTT
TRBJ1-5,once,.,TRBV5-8,CASTGPHDQPQHF,TGTGCCAGCACAGGGCCTCATGATCAGCCCCAGCATTTT
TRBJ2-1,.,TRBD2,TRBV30,CAWSWGTSVNNEQFF,TGTGCCTGGAGTTGGGGGACTAGCGTTAACAATGAGCAGTTCTTC
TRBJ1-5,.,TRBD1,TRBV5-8,CASSFGTAGNQPQHF,TGTGCCAGCAGCTTCGGGACAGCGGGCAATCAGCCCCAGCATTTT
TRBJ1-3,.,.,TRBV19,CASSIQSSGNTIYF,TGTGCCAGTAGTATACAAAGCTCTGGAAACACCATATATTTT
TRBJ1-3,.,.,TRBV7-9,CASSSWDPHRGNTIYF,TGTGCCAGCAGCTCGTGGGACCCCCATAGAGGAAACACCATATATTTT
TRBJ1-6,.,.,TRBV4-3,CASSRDPVNSPLHF,TGCGCCAGCAGTCGGGACCCCGTAAATTCACCCCTCCACTTT
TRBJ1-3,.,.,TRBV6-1,CASSEARWRGSGNTIYF,TGTGCCAGCAGTGAAGCCCGGTGGAGGGGCTCTGGAAACACCATATATTTT
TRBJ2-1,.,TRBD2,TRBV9,CASSPGLAGGTYYNEQFF,TGTGCCAGCTCACCTGGACTAGCGGGAGGAACATATTACAATGAGCAGTTCTTC
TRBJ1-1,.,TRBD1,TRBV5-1,CASSLDFGTGYMNTEAFF,TGCGCCAGCAGCTTGGACTTCGGGACAGGTTACATGAACACTGAAGCTTTCTTT
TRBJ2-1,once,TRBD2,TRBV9,CASSELAGSYNEQFF,TGTGCCAGCAGCGAATTAGCGGGCTCCTACAATGAGCAGTTCTTC
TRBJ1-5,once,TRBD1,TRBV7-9,CASSYQGDQPQHF,TGTGCCAGCAGCTATCAGGGGGATCAGCCCCAGCATTTT
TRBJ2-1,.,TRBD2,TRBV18,CASSWPGLAGGNEQFF,TGTGCCAGCTCTTGGCCGGGACTAGCGGGAGGCAATGAGCAGTTCTTC
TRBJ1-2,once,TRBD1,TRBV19,CASSMAYTGGYGYTF,TGTGCCAGTAGTATGGCCTATACAGGGGGATATGGCTACACCTTC
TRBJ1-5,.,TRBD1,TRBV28,CASGSPGTVFNNQPQHF,TGTGCCAGCGGGTCACCCGGGACAGTCTTCAACAATCAGCCCCAGCATTTT
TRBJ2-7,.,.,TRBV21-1,CASSKEGGTGLYEQYF,TGTGCCAGCAGCAAAGAAGGAGGGACAGGGCTGTACGAGCAGTACTTC
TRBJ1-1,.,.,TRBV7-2,CASSWGSMNTEAFF,TGTGCCAGCAGCTGGGGGAGCATGAACACTGAAGCTTTCTTT
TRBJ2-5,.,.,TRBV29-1,CSVYRAQETQYF,TGCAGCGTTTACAGAGCTCAAGAGACCCAGTACTTC
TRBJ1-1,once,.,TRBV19,CASTPTGKAEAFF,TGTGCCAGTACCCCGACAGGTAAGGCTGAAGCTTTCTTT
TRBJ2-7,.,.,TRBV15,CATSTHAGLALSEQYF,TGTGCCACCAGCACTCATGCCGGGCTAGCTCTCTCCGAGCAGTACTTC